This T cell receptor beta chain emerged from a study of PD-1 blockade in classical Hodgkin lymphoma (TCRdb year 2020). Context from the whole study: Nivolumab dosing was 3 mg/kg intravenously every 2 weeks, continuing until either disease progression or unacceptable toxicity. The study used CyTOF and TCR beta sequencing to define a peripheral blood immune signature of response to PD-1 blockade in classical Hodgkin lymphoma.

Findings and caveats that apply to the study as a whole: CD4+ but not CD8+ TCR diversity rose significantly by C4D1 (p=0.0027 vs p=0.16), most apparent in complete responders (p=0.02). Diversity was lower in patients who began nivolumab less than 1 year after ASCT, so these patients were left out of later analyses to avoid confounding by immune reconstitution. Trial patients with a complete response had baseline diversity similar to that of newly diagnosed patients, while partial responders and progressors had significantly lower diversity. Baseline TCR diversity was reported to be lower in newly diagnosed patients than in healthy donors and to be lower still in relapsed/refractory patients. The study was limited to a single clinical trial cohort, and causes of repertoire differences, possibly disease activity or prior therapy, remained undefined.

This clone was recorded once. This clone's antigen is unknown. The record has no base qualities; no much larger clone is one base away. At the junction V is shortened by 8 bases and J by 1 base, with 18 bases in between. CDR1 MGHRA and CDR2 YSYEKL were looked up in the germline V gene. The CDR3 numbers 15 residues from cysteine through phenylalanine. Just the 45-base CDR3 DNA is kept, in frame starting at base 1. Genomic DNA was extracted with the Qiagen DNeasy kit from unsorted PBMCs and from negatively selected CD4+ and CD8+ fractions. Amplification of TCR beta CDR3 regions was done by immunoSEQ multiplex PCR with primers that anneal to V and J segments. Amplification bias was minimized using a synthetic immune receptor repertoire, and residual bias was removed computationally after sequencing. Turning to the authors' computational methods: Custom Python scripts were used to quantify repertoire diversity as the Shannon entropy index. Unsorted, CD4+ and CD8+ repertoires were analyzed separately, except for combined analyses in which CD4+ and CD8+ sequences were merged in silico. Clonal expansion was defined as a frequency increase of at least 2-fold after treatment compared with C1D1, and clones undetected at baseline were assigned a pseudocount of 0.5. Clones with 0 or 1 copy at C1D1 were defined as singleton clones, while clones with 2 or more copies were defined as non-singleton clones. Clones expanded in unsorted samples were labelled as CD4+, CD8+ or unknown by matching protein sequences in sorted samples from the same patient. Wilcoxon tests on paired samples were used to test changes in diversity from C1D1 to C4D1. The table was pulled from immuneACCESS by TCRdb, which kept in-frame rearrangements only. Such tables lose some clones; where checked, under half of the loss comes from unresolved V genes, and the rest has no known cause. The D gene and trimming were derived from the DNA, and the V and J assignments and clone size from that table. For this sample there are about 98,000 clones; roughly 92% appear just once. The top ten clones comprise 2.8% of the sample.

What the time point label conveys for this sample: cycle 1 day 1 (C1D1), immediately before nivolumab initiation. Every trial patient had relapsed following autologous stem cell transplantation, and prior brentuximab vedotin exposure was what differed among cohorts A, B and C. A total of fewer than 70 patients with relapsed/refractory classical Hodgkin lymphoma made up the trial cohort, and each patient's best overall response was complete response, partial response or progressive disease. Trial patients were treated with single-agent nivolumab in the multi-cohort phase II CheckMate 205 trial. An independent review committee assessed best overall response using the 2007 International Working Group response criteria. Trial PBMCs were obtained immediately prior to nivolumab initiation (C1D1) and on therapy at cycle 2 day 1 and cycle 4 day 1. Peripheral blood was collected in 8 mL Vacutainer Cell Preparation Tubes, from which PBMCs were isolated by centrifugation and then cryopreserved.

This TCR came from a human donor with classical Hodgkin lymphoma. The sequences come from peripheral blood mononuclear cells (PBMCs), collected at baseline. The chain is made from TRBV4-1 and TRBJ2-7; tentative D gene TRBD2, with 5 bases matching. The bases are TGCGCCAGCTCCATCGAGGGCCGACCGTCCTACGAGCAGTACTTC. This gives the protein CASSIEGRPSYEQYF.